This record concerns one T cell receptor (beta chain) sequence. The sample originates from a study of shared clonotypes between healthy human individuals. CDR1 is MGHRA and CDR2 is YSYEKL in the germline V gene. The CDR3 is 14 residues long. V lost 1 base and J 5 bases, leaving 12 bases between the germline ends. Unsorted PBMC DNA was run through sequencing on ten immunoSEQ deep assay plates. Original methodology: With immunoSEQ giving junction-only sequences and no quality scores, filtering differed. Some clones are missing from TCRdb's copy, which holds only in-frame ones; the method was immunoSEQ multiplex PCR. The V and J calls and clone size are taken from that table; D and trimming were inferred from the DNA. This table has 500,000 to 650,000 clones, 70% to 80% appearing once.

This receptor was taken from a woman in her thirties or forties in good health. Some clones in this sample may be carry-over from other donors' samples. Material: PBMCs. The chain uses TRBV4-1 and TRBJ2-7; D remains unclear. CDR3 residues: CASSQAGRSHEQYF. The DNA for the CDR3 is TGCGCCAGCAGCCAAGCTGGTAGATCGCACGAGCAGTACTTC.